This T cell receptor (beta chain) was sequenced during a study of neurological immune-mediated disorders. TCRdb reprocessed the 5' RACE reads with MiXCR, giving one entry per CDR3 protein. Altogether more than 30,000 distinct CDR3 sequences are present, 4.6% being singletons, with the ten largest covering more than 20%. The CDR3 has 13 residues. Germline-derived CDR1 and CDR2 are SGHVS and FNYEAQ. With V trimmed by 9 bases and J by 2 bases, 6 bases remained unmatched. Material: PBMCs. The chain uses TRBV7-6 and TRBJ2-7; 8 nucleotides agree with TRBD1. This receptor was identified in a man aged 18 to 35 in good health. The CDR3, as DNA: TGTGCCAGAAGATCGACAGGGGCCTACGAGCAGTACTTC. This encodes CARRSTGAYEQYF.